The entry below describes one T cell receptor (beta chain). V dropped 3 bases and J dropped 8 bases, with 15 bases sitting between them. This CDR3 contains 14 residues. CDR1 is SGHRS, CDR2 YFSETQ, per germline. The sample originates from a study of control samples from healthy donors and cancer patients. Sequencing used immunoSEQ multiplex PCR; TCRdb keeps in-frame clones, though not all of them. The sample includes some 120,000 clones, 80% to 90% of them seen just once. Sequenced: blood. V usage is TRBV5-1 and J usage is TRBJ2-1; maybe TRBD2 (6 bases). This clonotype was sampled from a man in his forties in good health. CDR3 in DNA: TGCGCCAGCAGCTGGGGGGAAAGTTGGGATGAGCAGTTCTTC. Its protein product is CASSWGESWDEQFF.